This record looks at one TCR beta chain sequence and its context. This sample stems from a study of response to subunit inactivated influenza vaccine. Via MiXCR, TCRdb re-called the RT-PCR reads, giving one row per CDR3 protein. The profile covers more than 700,000 distinct CDR3 sequences, with 21% appearing a single time and 9.5% to 13% taken by the ten largest. The material sequenced was PBMCs from blood, taken around 5 days after vaccination. The receptor was isolated from a man between 45 and 60 years old who received an inactivated influenza vaccine.

CDR3 bases: TGTGCCAGCAGCTCAAACCCAGACAGGGGGCATTTATCCTACGAGCAGTACTTC. Amino acids: CASSSNPDRGHLSYEQYF. The chain has TRBV21-1 and TRBJ2-7; TRBD1 was called by the table and not checked on the DNA. TRBV21-1 is recorded as a pseudogene. The CDR3 has 18 amino acids.